This is a list of T cell receptor beta chains from one sample in a study of patients and donors after allogeneic stem cell transplantation. TCRdb ran MiXCR on the RT-PCR reads and lists one entry per CDR3 protein. Of approximately 200,000 distinct CDR3 sequences in the sample, 35% to 45% were seen once. What was sequenced was blood, either unsorted or a sorted T cell fraction (not recorded which). These receptors originate from a human donor who was either an allogeneic HSCT recipient or a stem cell or donor lymphocyte infusion donor (not recorded which). It is not recorded whose cells these are; they may come from a transplant donor. Both conserved end residues are part of each CDR3. D genes are given only for firm matches. Expanded clones are given a class, and other clones once, few, many or no size at all.

J gene,D gene,clone size,V gene,CDR3 protein,CDR3 DNA
TRBJ1-5,NA,few,TRBV12-3/TRBV12-4,CASSPHSNQPQHF,TGTGCCAGCAGTCCCCATAGCAATCAGCCCCAGCATTTT
TRBJ1-1,NA,few,TRBV27,CASSLGIGEAFF,TGTGCCAGCAGTCTGGGGATTGGTGAAGCTTTCTTT
TRBJ1-1,NA,few,TRBV6-6,CASSYKDRKAFF,TGTGCCAGCAGTTACAAAGACAGGAAAGCTTTCTTT
TRBJ1-6,NA,few,TRBV3-1,CASSPLRGFSSYNSPLHF,TGTGCCAGCAGCCCACTTCGGGGGTTCAGCTCCTATAATTCACCCCTCCACTTT
TRBJ1-1,NA,NA,TRBV7-9,CASSLASQPMNTEAFF,TGTGCCAGCAGCTTAGCGTCGCAGCCTATGAACACTGAAGCTTTCTTT
TRBJ1-1,NA,NA,TRBV6-5,CASGHLGVEEAFF,TGTGCCAGCGGACATCTCGGGGTGGAAGAAGCTTTCTTT
TRBJ1-4,NA,once,TRBV4-3,CASSQDRRAVSEKLFF,TGCGCCAGCAGCCAAGATCGTAGGGCCGTGAGTGAAAAACTGTTTTTT
TRBJ2-7,NA,few,TRBV28,CHVGTSYEQYF,TGTCATGTCGGGACCTCCTACGAGCAGTACTTC
TRBJ1-6,NA,NA,TRBV20-1,CSVPPLHF,NA
TRBJ1-6,NA,NA,TRBV20-1,CSARKPGSSPLHF,TGCAGTGCTAGGAAGCCAGGGTCGTCACCCCTCCACTTT
TRBJ1-1,NA,NA,TRBV10-3,CAISPTVMNTEAFF,TGTGCCATCAGTCCGACAGTTATGAACACTGAAGCTTTCTTT
TRBJ1-5,TRBD1,NA,TRBV18,CASSPGTVENQPQHF,TGTGCCAGCTCACCCGGGACAGTCGAAAATCAGCCCCAGCATTTT
TRBJ1-5,NA,few,TRBV7-9,CASSLAGPTQHF,TGTGCCAGCAGCTTAGCGGGGCCGACCCAGCATTTT
TRBJ1-5,NA,few,TRBV7-8,CASSLDWVGQPQHF,TGTGCCAGCAGCTTAGACTGGGTAGGGCAGCCCCAGCATTTT
TRBJ1-6,TRBD1,NA,TRBV3-1,CASSQGQGANSPLHF,TGTGCCAGCAGCCAAGGGCAGGGGGCGAATTCACCCCTCCACTTT
TRBJ2-7,NA,NA,TRBV15,CATSRDRVTYEQYF,TGTGCCACCAGCAGAGATCGGGTAACCTACGAGCAGTACTTC
TRBJ1-2,NA,NA,TRBV7-6,CASSPAGYGRYGYTF,TGTGCCAGCAGCCCCGCGGGGTATGGTCGCTATGGCTACACCTTC
TRBJ1-1,NA,NA,TRBV11-2,CASSLKLLGGIAFF,TGTGCCAGCAGCTTAAAGCTCCTGGGAGGGATCGCTTTCTTT
TRBJ2-1,TRBD2,few,TRBV12-3/TRBV12-4,CASTLGLAGANEQFF,TGTGCCAGCACTCTTGGTCTAGCGGGGGCCAATGAGCAGTTCTTC
TRBJ2-1,NA,NA,TRBV7-9,CASSLFGDEQFF,TGTGCCAGCAGCCTATTTGGGGATGAGCAGTTCTTC
TRBJ2-7,NA,NA,TRBV5-1,CASSLGLTEQYF,TGCGCCAGCAGCCTGGGACTGACCGAGCAGTACTTC
TRBJ2-4,TRBD1,few,TRBV12-3/TRBV12-4,CASSPQGAGAKNIQYF,TGTGCCAGCAGCCCACAGGGGGCAGGGGCCAAAAACATTCAGTACTTC
TRBJ1-1,NA,many,TRBV7-6,CASSLTENTEAFF,TGTGCCAGCAGCTTAACAGAGAACACTGAAGCTTTCTTT
TRBJ2-3,NA,few,TRBV9,CASSVAPGGTDTQYF,TGTGCCAGCAGCGTAGCTCCGGGGGGCACAGATACGCAGTATTTT
TRBJ2-1,NA,NA,TRBV21-1,CASSKLSPDEQFF,TGTGCCAGCAGCAAACTGTCTCCCGATGAGCAGTTCTTC
TRBJ1-1,NA,once,TRBV9,CASSVSTGREAEAFF,TGTGCCAGCAGCGTTAGTACAGGGAGGGAGGCTGAAGCTTTCTTT
TRBJ2-7,TRBD1,NA,TRBV4-1,CASSQDDGGTGTSYEQYF,TGCGCCAGCAGCCAAGATGATGGCGGGACAGGGACCTCCTACGAGCAGTACTTC
TRBJ2-1,TRBD1,NA,TRBV27,CASSLKGAGYNEQFF,TGTGCCAGCAGTTTAAAGGGGGCCGGCTACAATGAGCAGTTCTTC